This T cell receptor (beta chain) was recorded in a study of identical twins. The CDR3 spans 15 residues. Germline lookup yields CDR1 SGHRS and CDR2 YFSETQ. V lost 6 bases, J lost 3 bases, and 16 bases lay in between. Unique molecular identifiers were present on cDNA, and template switching added a universal primer site. MiXCR, run by TCRdb on the 5' RACE reads, gives a single entry per CDR3 protein. The sample has hundreds of thousands of distinct CDR3 sequences, 18% seen once. This clonotype came up a few times. The sample also formed part of further work on T cells expressing NK-cell markers. That publication notes: Sequencing of TCR beta repertoires drew on sorted CD3+CD56+NKG2C+, CD3+CD56+NKG2C- and CD3+CD56-NKG2C+ T cells.

The source is a woman in her late teens or twenties in good health. V gene TRBV5-1 combines with J gene TRBJ2-1; D not certain. Sequenced sample: PBMCs. The CDR3: CASTLGRLFYNEQFF. The CDR3 DNA follows: TGCGCCAGCACCCTAGGTAGGCTCTTCTACAATGAGCAGTTCTTC.